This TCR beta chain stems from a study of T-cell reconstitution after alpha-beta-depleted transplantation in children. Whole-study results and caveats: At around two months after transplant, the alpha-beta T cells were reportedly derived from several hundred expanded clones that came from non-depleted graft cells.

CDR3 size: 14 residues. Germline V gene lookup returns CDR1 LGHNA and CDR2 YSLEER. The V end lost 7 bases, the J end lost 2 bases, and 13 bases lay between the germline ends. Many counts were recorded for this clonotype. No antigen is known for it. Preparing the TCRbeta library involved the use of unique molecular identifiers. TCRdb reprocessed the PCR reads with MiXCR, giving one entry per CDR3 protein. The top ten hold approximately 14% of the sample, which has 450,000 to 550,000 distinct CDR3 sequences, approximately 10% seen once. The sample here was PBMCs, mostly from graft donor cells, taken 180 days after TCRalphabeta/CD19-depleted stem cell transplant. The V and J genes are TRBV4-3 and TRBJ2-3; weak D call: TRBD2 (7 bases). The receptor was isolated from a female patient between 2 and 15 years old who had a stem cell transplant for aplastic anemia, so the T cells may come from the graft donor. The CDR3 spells CASKGGAPTDTQYF. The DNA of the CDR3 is TGCGCCAGCAAGGGGGGGGCCCCCACAGATACGCAGTATTTT.